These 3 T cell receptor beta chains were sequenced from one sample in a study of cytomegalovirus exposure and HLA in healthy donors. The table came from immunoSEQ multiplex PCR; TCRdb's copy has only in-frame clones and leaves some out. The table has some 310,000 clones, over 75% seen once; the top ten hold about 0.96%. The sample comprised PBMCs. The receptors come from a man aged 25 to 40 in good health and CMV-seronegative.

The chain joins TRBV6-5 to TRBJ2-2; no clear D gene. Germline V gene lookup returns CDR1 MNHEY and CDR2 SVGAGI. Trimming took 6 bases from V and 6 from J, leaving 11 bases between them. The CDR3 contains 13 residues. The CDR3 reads CASSRAGPGELFF. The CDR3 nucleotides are TGTGCCAGCAGCCGCGCAGGTCCCGGGGAGCTGTTTTTT.

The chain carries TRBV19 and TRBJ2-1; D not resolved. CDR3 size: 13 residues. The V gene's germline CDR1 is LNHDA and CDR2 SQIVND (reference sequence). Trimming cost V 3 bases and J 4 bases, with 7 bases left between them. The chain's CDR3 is CASSIRSYNEQFF. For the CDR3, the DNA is TGTGCCAGTAGTATTAGGAGTTACAATGAGCAGTTCTTC.

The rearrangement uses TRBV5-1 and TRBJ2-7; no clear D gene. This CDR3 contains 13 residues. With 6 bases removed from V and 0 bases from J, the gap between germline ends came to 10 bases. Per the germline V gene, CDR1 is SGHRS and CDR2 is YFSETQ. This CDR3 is CASKYSSSYEQYF. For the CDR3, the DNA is TGCGCCAGCAAGTACTCAAGCTCCTACGAGCAGTACTTC. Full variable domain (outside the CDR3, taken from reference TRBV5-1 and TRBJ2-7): KAGVTQTPRYLIKTRGQQVTLSCSPISGHRSVSWYQQTPGQGLQFLFEYFSETQRNKGNFPGRFSGRQFSNSRSEMNVSTLELGDSALYLCASKYSSSYEQYFGPGTRLTVT.